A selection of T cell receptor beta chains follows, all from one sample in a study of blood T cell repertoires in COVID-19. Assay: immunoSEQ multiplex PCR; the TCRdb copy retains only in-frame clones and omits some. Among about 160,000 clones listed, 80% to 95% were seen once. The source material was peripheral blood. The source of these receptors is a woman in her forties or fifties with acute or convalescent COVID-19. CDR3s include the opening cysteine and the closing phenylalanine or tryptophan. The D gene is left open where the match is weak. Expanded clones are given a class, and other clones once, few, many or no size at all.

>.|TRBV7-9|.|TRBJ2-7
CASSSGTLLYEQYF
TGTGCCAGCAGCTCCGGGACTCTCCTCTACGAGCAGTACTTC
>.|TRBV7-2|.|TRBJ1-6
CASSLLQDNSPLHF
TGTGCCAGCAGCTTACTTCAGGATAATTCACCCCTCCACTTT
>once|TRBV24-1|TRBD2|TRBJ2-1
CATSDLPGGLGEQFF
TGTGCCACCAGTGATTTGCCGGGGGGGCTAGGTGAGCAGTTCTTC
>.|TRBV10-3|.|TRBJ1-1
CAISVGMNTEAFF
TGTGCCATCAGTGTGGGCATGAACACTGAAGCTTTCTTT
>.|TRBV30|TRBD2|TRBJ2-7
CAWSLLAGGSLYEQYF
TGTGCCTGGAGTTTACTAGCGGGGGGCAGCCTCTACGAGCAGTACTTC
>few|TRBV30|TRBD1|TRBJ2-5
CAWSVPGGAGTQYF
TGTGCCTGGAGTGTTCCAGGGGGCGCGGGGACCCAGTACTTC
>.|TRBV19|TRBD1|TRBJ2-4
CASSMITGTAKNIQYF
TGTGCCAGTAGTATGATCACCGGGACAGCTAAAAACATTCAGTACTTC
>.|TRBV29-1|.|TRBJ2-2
CSVAGPPNTGELFF
TGCAGCGTCGCGGGACCCCCGAACACCGGGGAGCTGTTTTTT
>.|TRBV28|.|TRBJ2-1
CASSGQNYNEQFF
TGTGCCAGCAGTGGACAGAACTACAATGAGCAGTTCTTC
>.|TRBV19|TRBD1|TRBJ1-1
CASISTGMNTEAFF
TGTGCCAGTATATCGACAGGGATGAACACTGAAGCTTTCTTT
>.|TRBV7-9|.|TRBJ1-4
CASSLALEKLFF
TGTGCCAGCAGCTTAGCGTTAGAAAAACTGTTTTTT
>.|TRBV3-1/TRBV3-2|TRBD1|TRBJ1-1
CASRSRTGGFDTEAFF
TGTGCCAGCAGATCTCGGACAGGGGGATTCGACACTGAAGCTTTCTTT
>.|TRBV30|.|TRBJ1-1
CAWSVGGNTEAFF
TGTGCCTGGAGTGTAGGCGGGAACACTGAAGCTTTCTTT
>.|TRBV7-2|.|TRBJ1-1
CASSLTTVNTEAFF
TGTGCCAGCAGCCTAACAACAGTGAACACTGAAGCTTTCTTT
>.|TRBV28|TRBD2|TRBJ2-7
CASSLQAGGSYEQYF
TGTGCCAGCAGTTTACAAGCGGGAGGCTCCTACGAGCAGTACTTC
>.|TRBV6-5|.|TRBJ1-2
CASSYSTGRTDYTF
TGTGCCAGCAGTTACTCGACAGGACGGACGGACTACACCTTC
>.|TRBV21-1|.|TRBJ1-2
CASSRRVNYGYTF
TGTGCCAGCAGCCGAAGAGTGAACTATGGCTACACCTTC
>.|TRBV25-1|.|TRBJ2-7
CASSEGLNVEDEQYF
TGTGCCAGCAGTGAAGGATTGAATGTGGAGGACGAGCAGTACTTC
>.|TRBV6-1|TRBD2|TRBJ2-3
CASREGLAADTQYF
TGTGCCAGCAGAGAAGGACTAGCGGCAGATACGCAGTATTTT
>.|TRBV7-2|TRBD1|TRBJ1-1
CASSSLQGVGEAFF
TGTGCCAGCAGCTCCTTACAGGGGGTCGGTGAAGCTTTCTTT
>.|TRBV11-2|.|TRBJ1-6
CASSLHARASHF
TGTGCCAGCAGCTTACACGCCAGGGCTAGCCACTTT
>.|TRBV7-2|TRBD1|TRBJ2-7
CASSFGTAYEQYF
TGTGCCAGCAGCTTCGGGACAGCCTACGAGCAGTACTTC
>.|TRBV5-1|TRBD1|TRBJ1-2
CASSFATGDGIGYGYTF
TGCGCCAGCAGCTTTGCGACAGGGGACGGGATCGGCTATGGCTACACCTTC
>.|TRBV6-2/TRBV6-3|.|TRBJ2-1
CASSFAGGEQFF
TGTGCCAGCAGTTTCGCCGGCGGAGAGCAGTTCTTC
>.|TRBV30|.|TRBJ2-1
CAWSPGTPFPQFF
TGTGCCTGGAGTCCCGGGACTCCCTTCCCGCAGTTCTTC
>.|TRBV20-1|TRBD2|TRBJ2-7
CSASFPAGGVIEQYF
TGCAGTGCTAGTTTTCCAGCGGGGGGTGTGATCGAGCAGTACTTC
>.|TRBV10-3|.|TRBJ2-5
CAISDRAEGWETQYF
TGTGCCATCTCCGATCGGGCGGAGGGGTGGGAGACCCAGTACTTC
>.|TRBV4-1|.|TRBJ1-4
CASSQERKLFF
TGCGCCAGCAGCCAAGAGCGAAAACTGTTTTTT
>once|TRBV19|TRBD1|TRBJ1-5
CASSIVSGTGGQPQHF
TGTGCCAGTAGTATAGTCTCCGGGACAGGGGGTCAGCCCCAGCATTTT
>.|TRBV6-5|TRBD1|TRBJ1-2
CASTSGTENYGYTF
TGTGCCAGCACGTCCGGGACAGAAAACTATGGCTACACCTTC
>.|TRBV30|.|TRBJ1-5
CAWSSRENQPQHF
TGTGCCTGGAGCAGCAGGGAAAATCAGCCCCAGCATTTT
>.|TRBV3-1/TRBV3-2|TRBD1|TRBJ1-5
CASSQAQGAGQPQHF
TGTGCCAGCAGCCAAGCCCAGGGGGCTGGGCAGCCCCAGCATTTT
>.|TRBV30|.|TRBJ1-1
CAWSHGPTEAFF
TGTGCCTGGAGCCATGGGCCCACTGAAGCTTTCTTT
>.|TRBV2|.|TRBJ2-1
CASSVVGHNEQFF
TGTGCCAGCAGTGTCGTGGGCCACAATGAGCAGTTCTTC
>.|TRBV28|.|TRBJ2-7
CASSPSPGVEQYF
TGTGCCAGCAGTCCATCACCAGGGGTCGAGCAGTACTTC
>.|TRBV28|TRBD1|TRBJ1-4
CASSASRQGTTNEKLFF
TGTGCCAGCAGTGCCTCCCGACAGGGTACAACTAATGAAAAACTGTTTTTT
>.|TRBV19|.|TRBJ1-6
CASSRINSPLHF
TGTGCCAGTTCCCGTATTAATTCACCCCTCCACTTT
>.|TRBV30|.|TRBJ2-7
CAWSIFRGPFSYEQYF
TGTGCCTGGAGTATCTTCAGGGGCCCTTTCTCCTACGAGCAGTACTTC
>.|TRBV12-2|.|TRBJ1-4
CASLHSRRQGGEKLFF
TGTGCAAGTCTCCATTCACGTCGACAGGGGGGAGAAAAACTGTTTTTT
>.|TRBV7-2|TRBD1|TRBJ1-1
CASSSDRGHVQDTEAFF
TGTGCCAGCAGTTCAGACAGGGGGCATGTCCAAGACACTGAAGCTTTCTTT
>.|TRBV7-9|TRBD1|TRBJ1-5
CASSLTGGDQHF
TGTGCCAGCAGCTTAACAGGGGGTGACCAGCATTTT
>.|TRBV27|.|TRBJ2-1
CASSLSQVRGHEQFF
TGTGCCAGCAGTTTATCCCAGGTGAGAGGGCATGAGCAGTTCTTC
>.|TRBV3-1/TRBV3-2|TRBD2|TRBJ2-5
CASSQEKGGRGGETQYF
TGTGCCAGCAGCCAAGAAAAAGGCGGGAGGGGGGGAGAGACCCAGTACTTC
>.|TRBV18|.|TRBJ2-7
CASSLRDKWEQYF
TGTGCCAGCTCACTTAGGGACAAATGGGAGCAGTACTTC
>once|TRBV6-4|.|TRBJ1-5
CASRTEPYSQPQHF
TGTGCCAGCAGGACAGAGCCTTACAGTCAGCCCCAGCATTTT
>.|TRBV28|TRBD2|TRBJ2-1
CASSVIAGALIYEQFF
TGTGCCAGCAGTGTAATAGCGGGAGCGTTAATCTATGAGCAGTTCTTC
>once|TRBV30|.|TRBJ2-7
CAWSVLAGEQYF
TGTGCCTGGAGTGTTCTGGCGGGGGAGCAGTACTTC
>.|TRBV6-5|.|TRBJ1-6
CASSITGKSSPLHF
TGTGCCAGCAGCATCACAGGAAAATCTTCACCCCTCCACTTT
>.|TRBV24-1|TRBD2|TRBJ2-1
CATSERGRYNEQFF
TGTGCCACCAGTGAGCGCGGGAGGTACAATGAGCAGTTCTTC
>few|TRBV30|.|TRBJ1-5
CAWSAETGRSNQPQHF
TGTGCCTGGAGCGCTGAGACAGGACGTAGCAATCAGCCCCAGCATTTT
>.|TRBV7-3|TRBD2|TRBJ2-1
CASSLTTTSGTLNEQFF
TGTGCCAGCAGCTTAACTACGACTAGCGGGACTTTAAATGAGCAGTTCTTC
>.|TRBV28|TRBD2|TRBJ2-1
CASSSPGLAINEQFF
TGTGCCAGCAGTTCTCCGGGACTAGCGATCAATGAGCAGTTCTTC
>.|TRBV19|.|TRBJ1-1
CASSPGWGLMNTEAFF
TGTGCCAGTAGTCCAGGGTGGGGCCTCATGAACACTGAAGCTTTCTTT